These 5 T cell receptor beta chains were sequenced from one sample in a study of blood T cell repertoires in COVID-19. The repertoire was sequenced with immunoSEQ multiplex PCR; TCRdb's copy has only in-frame clones and lacks some. This table holds roughly 340,000 clones, under 95% found once. Specimen: peripheral blood. All receptors derive from a woman between 18 and 30 years old who had recovered from COVID-19.

The chain is built from TRBV19 and TRBJ1-5, with a tentative D call TRBD1 (5 bases). This CDR3 is built from 14 residues. Germline loops: CDR1 LNHDA, CDR2 SQIVND (reference sequence). Trimming removed 7 bases at V and 6 bases at J, with 16 bases between. CDR3 sequence reads: CASTLGGGVQPQHF. In DNA form, the CDR3 reads TGTGCCAGTACTCTAGGTGGGGGGGTTCAGCCCCAGCATTTT.

This clone has just one count. The V gene is TRBV30, the J gene TRBJ2-1; 12 nucleotides agree with TRBD2. Per the germline V gene, CDR1 is GTSNPN and CDR2 is SVGIG (reference sequence). This CDR3 is 17 amino acids long. The trim removed 2 bases at V and 5 bases at J, leaving 10 bases unmatched. CDR3 in DNA: TGTGCCTGGAGTCAACGCGGACTAGCGGGATTGGACAATGAGCAGTTCTTC. It codes for CAWSQRGLAGLDNEQFF. The entire variable domain, with the rest obtained from reference TRBV30 and TRBJ2-1, is as follows: SQTIHQWPATLVQPVGSPLSLECTVEGTSNPNLYWYRQAAGRGLQLLFYSVGIGQISSEVPQNLSASRPQDRQFILSSKKLLLSDSGFYLCAWSQRGLAGLDNEQFFGPGTRLTVL.

The chain couples TRBV11-2 to TRBJ2-3; 7 nucleotides line up with TRBD2. Trimming at V came to 1 base and at J to 5 bases, leaving 6 bases not matched to a gene. Germline V gene lookup returns CDR1 SGHAT and CDR2 FQNNGV. The length of the CDR3 is 15 residues. The CDR3, as DNA: TGTGCCAGCAGCTTAGGTTCTAGCGGTGGAGATACGCAGTATTTT. It encodes CASSLGSSGGDTQYF.

The V and J genes are TRBV13 and TRBJ1-1, with D perhaps TRBD1 (6 bases). The CDR3 is made up of 20 amino acids. Trimming removed 0 bases at V and 1 base at J, with 24 bases between. The germline V gene encodes CDR1 PRHDT and CDR2 FYEKMQ (reference sequence). CDR3 region: CASSLGSRGLLKRGNTEAFF. As DNA, the CDR3 is TGTGCCAGCAGCTTAGGTTCCAGGGGTCTACTCAAGCGGGGGAACACTGAAGCTTTCTTT.

DNA of the CDR3: TGTGCCACCCGGCCGACAGGGGGCGAAGAGACCCAGTACTTC. It encodes CATRPTGGEETQYF. This chain joins TRBV15 and TRBJ2-5; 10 nucleotides line up with TRBD1. Trimming at V came to 8 bases and at J to 3 bases, leaving 6 bases not matched to a gene. Germline V CDR1 and CDR2: LNHNV, YYDKDF (reference sequence). This CDR3 has 14 residues.